The present TCR beta chain was sequenced within a study of blood T cell repertoires in COVID-19. TCRdb keeps only in-frame clones here, not all; method: immunoSEQ multiplex PCR. The table lists 25,000 to 40,000 clones, around 91% of them singletons. A word on this clone: Other nucleotide sequences from this sample produce the same CDR3.

Looked up from germline, CDR1 is SGHAT and CDR2 is FQNNGV. The CDR3 runs to 14 residues. The ends lost 2 bases at V and 8 bases at J; junction bases unmatched: 5. The source of this sequence is a man in his 70s with active or convalescent COVID-19. The sequencing input was peripheral blood. The chain has TRBV11-2 and TRBJ2-1; 8 positions agree with TRBD2. CDR3 protein: CASSLPAGGDEQFF. CDR3 coding DNA: TGTGCCAGCAGCTTACCGGCGGGAGGCGATGAGCAGTTCTTC.